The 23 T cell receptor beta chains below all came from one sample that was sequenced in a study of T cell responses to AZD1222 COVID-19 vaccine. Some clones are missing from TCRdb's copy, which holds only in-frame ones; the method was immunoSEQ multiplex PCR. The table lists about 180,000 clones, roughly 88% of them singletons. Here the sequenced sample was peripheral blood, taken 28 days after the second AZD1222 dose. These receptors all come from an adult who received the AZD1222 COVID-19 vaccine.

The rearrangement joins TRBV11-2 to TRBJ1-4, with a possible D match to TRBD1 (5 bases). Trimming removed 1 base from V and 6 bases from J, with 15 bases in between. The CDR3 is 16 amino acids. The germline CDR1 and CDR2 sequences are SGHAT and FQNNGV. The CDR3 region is CASSLGLGARDEKLFF. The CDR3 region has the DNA TGTGCCAGCAGCTTAGGTCTCGGGGCTAGGGATGAAAAACTGTTTTTT.

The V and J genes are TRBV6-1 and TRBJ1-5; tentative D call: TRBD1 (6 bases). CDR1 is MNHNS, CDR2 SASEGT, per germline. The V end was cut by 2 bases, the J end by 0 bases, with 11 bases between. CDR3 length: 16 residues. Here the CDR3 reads CASSERGGYSNQPQHF. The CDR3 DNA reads TGTGCCAGCAGTGAAAGGGGGGGGTATAGCAATCAGCCCCAGCATTTT.

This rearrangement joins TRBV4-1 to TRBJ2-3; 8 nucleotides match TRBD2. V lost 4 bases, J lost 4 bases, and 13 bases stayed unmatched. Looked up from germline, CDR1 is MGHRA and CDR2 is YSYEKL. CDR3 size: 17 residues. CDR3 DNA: TGCGCCAGCAGCCTAGCGGGATCTCACGAACCGGCAGATACGCAGTATTTT. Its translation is CASSLAGSHEPADTQYF.

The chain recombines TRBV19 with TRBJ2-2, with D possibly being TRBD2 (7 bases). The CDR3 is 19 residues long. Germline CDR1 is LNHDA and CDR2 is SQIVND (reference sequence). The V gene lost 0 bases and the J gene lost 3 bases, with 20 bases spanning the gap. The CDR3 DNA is TGTGCCAGTAGTATAGATTGGGTTCGGAGGGGGGGAGACACCGGGGAGCTGTTTTTT. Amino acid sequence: CASSIDWVRRGGDTGELFF.

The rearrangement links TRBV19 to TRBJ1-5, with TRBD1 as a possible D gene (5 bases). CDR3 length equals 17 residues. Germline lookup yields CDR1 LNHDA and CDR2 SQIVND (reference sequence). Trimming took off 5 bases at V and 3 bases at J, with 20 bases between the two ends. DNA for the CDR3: TGTGCCAGTAGTCCTCCTAGGGGATCACCCTACAATCAGCCCCAGCATTTT. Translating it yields CASSPPRGSPYNQPQHF.

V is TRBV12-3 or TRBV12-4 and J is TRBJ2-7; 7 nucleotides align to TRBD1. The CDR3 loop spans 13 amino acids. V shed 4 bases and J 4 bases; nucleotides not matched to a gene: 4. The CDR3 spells CASSSDREYEQYF. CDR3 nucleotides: TGTGCCAGCAGTTCAGACAGGGAGTACGAGCAGTACTTC.

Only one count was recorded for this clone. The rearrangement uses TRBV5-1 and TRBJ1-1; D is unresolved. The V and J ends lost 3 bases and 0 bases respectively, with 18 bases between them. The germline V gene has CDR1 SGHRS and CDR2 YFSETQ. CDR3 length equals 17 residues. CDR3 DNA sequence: TGCGCCAGCAGCTCCGGAGTTTTTAGATATATGAACACTGAAGCTTTCTTT. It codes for CASSSGVFRYMNTEAFF.

This CDR3 reads CASSPGRTYGYTF. CDR3 DNA: TGTGCCAGCAGCCCAGGACGGACCTATGGCTACACCTTC. The V and J genes are TRBV7-9 and TRBJ1-2, with D unclear. CDR3 length equals 13 residues. The V end was cut by 5 bases, the J end by 4 bases, with 11 bases between. The V gene's germline CDR1 is SEHNR and CDR2 FQNEAQ (reference sequence).

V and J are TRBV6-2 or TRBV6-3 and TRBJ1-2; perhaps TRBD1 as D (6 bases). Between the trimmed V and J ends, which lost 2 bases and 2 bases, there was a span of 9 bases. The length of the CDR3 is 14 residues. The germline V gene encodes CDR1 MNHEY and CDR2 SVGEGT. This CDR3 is CASSYLTGNYGYTF. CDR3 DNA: TGTGCCAGCAGTTACCTCACAGGGAACTATGGCTACACCTTC.

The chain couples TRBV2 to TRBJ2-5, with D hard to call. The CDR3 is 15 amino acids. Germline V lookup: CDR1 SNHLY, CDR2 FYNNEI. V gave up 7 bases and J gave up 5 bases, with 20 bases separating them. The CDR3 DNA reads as TGTGCCAGCAAGCTTGCTCGAAGGTCCGGGGAGACCCAGTACTTC. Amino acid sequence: CASKLARRSGETQYF.

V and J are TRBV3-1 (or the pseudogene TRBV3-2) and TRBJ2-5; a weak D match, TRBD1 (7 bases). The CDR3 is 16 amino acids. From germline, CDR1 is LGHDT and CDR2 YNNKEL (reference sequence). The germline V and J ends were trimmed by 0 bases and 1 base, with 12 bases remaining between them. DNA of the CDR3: TGTGCCAGCAGCCAAGAGAGACAGGGAGGCCAAGAGACCCAGTACTTC. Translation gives CASSQERQGGQETQYF.

CDR3 loop: CASSLNVVKPSGAFF. The CDR3 DNA is TGCGCCAGCAGCTTGAACGTCGTCAAACCCTCGGGGGCTTTCTTT. The chain carries TRBV5-1 and TRBJ1-1; D remains ambiguous. Per the germline V gene, CDR1 is SGHRS and CDR2 is YFSETQ. The CDR3 is 15 residues long. Trimming stripped 1 base from V and 11 bases from J, with 21 bases between.

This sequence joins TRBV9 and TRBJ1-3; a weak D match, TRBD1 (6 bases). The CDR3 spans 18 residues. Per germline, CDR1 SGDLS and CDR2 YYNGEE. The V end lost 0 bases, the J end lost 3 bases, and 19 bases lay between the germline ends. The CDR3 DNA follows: TGTGCCAGCAGCGTAGAGCCGCAGGACAGCTATCTTGGAAACACCATATATTTT. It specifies CASSVEPQDSYLGNTIYF.

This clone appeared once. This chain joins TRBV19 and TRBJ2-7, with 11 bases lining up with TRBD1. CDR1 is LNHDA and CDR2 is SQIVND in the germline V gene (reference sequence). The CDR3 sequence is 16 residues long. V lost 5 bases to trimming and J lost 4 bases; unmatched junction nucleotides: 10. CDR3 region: CASSVGQGAMDYEQYF. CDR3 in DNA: TGTGCCAGTAGTGTCGGACAGGGGGCGATGGATTACGAGCAGTACTTC.

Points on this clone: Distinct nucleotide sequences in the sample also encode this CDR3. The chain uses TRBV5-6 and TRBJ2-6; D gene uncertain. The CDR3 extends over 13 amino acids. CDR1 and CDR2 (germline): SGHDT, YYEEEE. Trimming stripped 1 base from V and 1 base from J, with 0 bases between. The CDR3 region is CASSLSGANVLTF. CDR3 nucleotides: TGTGCCAGCAGCTTGTCTGGGGCCAACGTCCTGACTTTC.

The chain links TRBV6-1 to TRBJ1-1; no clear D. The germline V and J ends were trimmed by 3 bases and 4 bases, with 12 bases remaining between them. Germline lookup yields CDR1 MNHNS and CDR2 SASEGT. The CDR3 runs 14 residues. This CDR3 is CASSEPPVITEAFF. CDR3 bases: TGTGCCAGCAGTGAGCCCCCGGTGATCACTGAAGCTTTCTTT.

CDR3 region: CASSVGSGGAYNEQFF. As DNA, the CDR3 is TGTGCCAGCAGCGTTGGTTCAGGGGGCGCGTACAATGAGCAGTTCTTC. This chain links TRBV9 with TRBJ2-1, with 8 bases fitting TRBD1. CDR1 is SGDLS and CDR2 is YYNGEE in the germline V gene. The J segment lost 4 bases and the V segment lost 2 bases, leaving 8 bases of the junction unmatched. This CDR3 spans 16 amino acids. Drawing the rest from reference TRBV9 and TRBJ2-1, the complete variable domain is DSGVTQTPKHLITATGQRVTLRCSPRSGDLSVYWYQQSLDQGLQFLIQYYNGEERAKGNILERFSAQQFPDLHSELNLSSLELGDSALYFCASSVGSGGAYNEQFFGPGTRLTVL.

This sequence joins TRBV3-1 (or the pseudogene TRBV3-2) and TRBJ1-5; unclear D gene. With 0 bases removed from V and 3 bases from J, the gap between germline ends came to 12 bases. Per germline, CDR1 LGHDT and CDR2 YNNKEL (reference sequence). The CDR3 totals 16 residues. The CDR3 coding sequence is TGTGCCAGCAGCCAAGATGGACGCACCATCAATCAGCCCCAGCATTTT. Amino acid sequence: CASSQDGRTINQPQHF.

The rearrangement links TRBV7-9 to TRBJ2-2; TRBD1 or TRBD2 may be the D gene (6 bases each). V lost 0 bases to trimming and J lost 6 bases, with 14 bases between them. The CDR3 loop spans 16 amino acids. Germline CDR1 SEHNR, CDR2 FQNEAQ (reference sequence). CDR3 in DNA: TGTGCCAGCAGCTTAGCCGGGGGCGGGTCAGCCGGGGAGCTGTTTTTT. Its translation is CASSLAGGGSAGELFF. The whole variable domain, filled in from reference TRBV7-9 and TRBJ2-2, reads DTGVSQNPRHKITKRGQNVTFRCDPISEHNRLYWYRQTLGQGPEFLTYFQNEAQLEKSRLLSDRFSAERPKGSFSTLEIQRTEQGDSAMYLCASSLAGGGSAGELFFGEGSRLTVL.

CDR3 bases: TGTGCCAGCAGCCCTGTGGGCAGGGACTATGGCTACACCTTC. The encoded protein is CASSPVGRDYGYTF. The chain recombines TRBV5-6 with TRBJ1-2; tentative D call: TRBD1 (5 bases). In germline, CDR1 is SGHDT, CDR2 YYEEEE. V lost 4 bases and J lost 3, with 13 bases in between. The CDR3 covers 14 residues.

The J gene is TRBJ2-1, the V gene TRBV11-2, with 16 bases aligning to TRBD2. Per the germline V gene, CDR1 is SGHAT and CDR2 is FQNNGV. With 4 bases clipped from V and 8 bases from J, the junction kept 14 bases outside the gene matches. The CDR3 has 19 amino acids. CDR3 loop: CASSSGLAGGPSDGDEQFF. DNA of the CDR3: TGTGCCAGCAGCTCGGGACTAGCGGGGGGGCCTTCGGATGGCGATGAGCAGTTCTTC.

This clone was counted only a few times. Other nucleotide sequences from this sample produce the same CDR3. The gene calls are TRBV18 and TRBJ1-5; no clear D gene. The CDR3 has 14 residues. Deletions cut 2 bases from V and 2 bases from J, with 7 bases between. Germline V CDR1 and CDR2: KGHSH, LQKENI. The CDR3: CASSPEGGNQPQHF. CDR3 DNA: TGTGCCAGCTCACCAGAGGGTGGCAATCAGCCCCAGCATTTT.

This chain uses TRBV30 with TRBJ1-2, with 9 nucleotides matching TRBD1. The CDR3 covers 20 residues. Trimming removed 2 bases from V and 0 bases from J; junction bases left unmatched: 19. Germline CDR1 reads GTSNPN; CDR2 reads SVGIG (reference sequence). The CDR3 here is CAWSSGPGQGIWGANYGYTF. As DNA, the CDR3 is TGTGCCTGGAGTTCGGGTCCGGGACAGGGAATTTGGGGAGCTAACTATGGCTACACCTTC.